This TCR beta chain was captured in a study of blood T cell repertoires in COVID-19. Study details: Italy, Spain and the United States were the sources of the convalescent and acute COVID-19 samples. Sources were T cells, B-cell-depleted T cells, or PBMCs; the material itself was cDNA or gDNA.

TCRdb keeps only in-frame clones here, not all; method: immunoSEQ multiplex PCR. In the table there are under 200,000 clones, over 75% of which are singletons. Which cohort a participant joined came from the clinical history participants gave. Symptom resolution, clearance, or two negative PCRs marked the recovered donors of Cohort 3. The CDR3 consists of 17 residues. The germline gives CDR1 PRHDT, CDR2 FYEKMQ (reference sequence). V trimming: 2 bases; J trimming: 7 bases; junction bases outside the gene matches: 14. The sample holds a few counts of this clone. This sequence was found in a woman aged 50 to 60 who had recovered from COVID-19. This chain connects TRBV13 to TRBJ2-5; 9 nucleotides align to TRBD1. Sequencing input: PBMCs or T cells enriched from blood (not recorded which). The CDR3 spells CASSLISGTGSSGTQYF. CDR3 in DNA: TGTGCCAGCAGCTTAATAAGTGGGACAGGGTCTTCAGGGACCCAGTACTTC.